This T cell receptor beta chain was identified during a study of CD8 T cells in Susac syndrome. TEMRA cells were FACS-enriched and CD8+ and CD4+ T cells negatively isolated. Reverse transcription of roughly 0.45 to 1 ug RNA used random hexamers. TCRdb passed the immunoSEQ multiplex PCR reads through MiXCR, listing each CDR3 protein once. The top ten clones hold about 0.093% of a sample with approximately 180,000 distinct CDR3 sequences, approximately 94% of them seen once. There are 17 residues in the CDR3. Germline V gene data show CDR1 as SGDLS and CDR2 as YYNGEE. Trimming took 4 bases from V and 1 from J, leaving 15 bases between them.

The chain joins TRBV9 to TRBJ2-6; the D is unclear. Material for sequencing was CD4+ T cells from PBMCs. The TCR sequence derives from a human donor with multiple sclerosis. The CDR3 is CASSLHAIRSGANVLTF. CDR3 sequence (DNA): TGTGCCAGCAGCTTACATGCCATCCGATCTGGGGCCAACGTCCTGACTTTC.